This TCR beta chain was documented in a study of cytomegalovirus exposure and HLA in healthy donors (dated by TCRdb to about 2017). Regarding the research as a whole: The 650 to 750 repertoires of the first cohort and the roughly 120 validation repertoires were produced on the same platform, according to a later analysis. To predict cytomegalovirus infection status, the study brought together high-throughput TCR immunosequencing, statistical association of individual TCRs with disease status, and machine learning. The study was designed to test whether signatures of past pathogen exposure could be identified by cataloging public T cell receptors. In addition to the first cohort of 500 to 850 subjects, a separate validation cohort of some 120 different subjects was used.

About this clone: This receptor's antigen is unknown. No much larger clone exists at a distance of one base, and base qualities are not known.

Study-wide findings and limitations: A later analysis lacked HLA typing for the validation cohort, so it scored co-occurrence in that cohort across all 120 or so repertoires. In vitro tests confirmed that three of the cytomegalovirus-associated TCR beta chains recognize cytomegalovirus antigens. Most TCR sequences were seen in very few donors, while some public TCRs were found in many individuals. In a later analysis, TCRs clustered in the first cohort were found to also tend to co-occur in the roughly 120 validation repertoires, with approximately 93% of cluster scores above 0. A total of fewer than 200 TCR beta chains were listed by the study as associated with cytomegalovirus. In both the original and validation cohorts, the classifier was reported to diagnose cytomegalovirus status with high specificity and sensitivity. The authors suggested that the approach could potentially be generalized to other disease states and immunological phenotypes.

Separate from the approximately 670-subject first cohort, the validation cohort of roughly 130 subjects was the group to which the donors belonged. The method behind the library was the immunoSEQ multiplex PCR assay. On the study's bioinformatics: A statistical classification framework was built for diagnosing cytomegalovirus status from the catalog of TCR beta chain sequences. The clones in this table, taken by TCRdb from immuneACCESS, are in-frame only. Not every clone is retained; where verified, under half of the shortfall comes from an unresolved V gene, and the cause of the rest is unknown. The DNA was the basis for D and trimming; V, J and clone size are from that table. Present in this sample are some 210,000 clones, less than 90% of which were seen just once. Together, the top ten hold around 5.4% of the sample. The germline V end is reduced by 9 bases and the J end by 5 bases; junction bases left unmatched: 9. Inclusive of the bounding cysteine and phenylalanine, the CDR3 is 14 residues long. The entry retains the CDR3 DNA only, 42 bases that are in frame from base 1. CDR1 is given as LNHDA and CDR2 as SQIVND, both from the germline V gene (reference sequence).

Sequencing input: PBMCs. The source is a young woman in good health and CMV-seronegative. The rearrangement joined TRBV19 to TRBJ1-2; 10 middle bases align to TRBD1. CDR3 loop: CASRRDRGLYGYTF. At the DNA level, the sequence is TGTGCCAGCCGTCGGGACAGGGGATTATATGGCTACACCTTC.